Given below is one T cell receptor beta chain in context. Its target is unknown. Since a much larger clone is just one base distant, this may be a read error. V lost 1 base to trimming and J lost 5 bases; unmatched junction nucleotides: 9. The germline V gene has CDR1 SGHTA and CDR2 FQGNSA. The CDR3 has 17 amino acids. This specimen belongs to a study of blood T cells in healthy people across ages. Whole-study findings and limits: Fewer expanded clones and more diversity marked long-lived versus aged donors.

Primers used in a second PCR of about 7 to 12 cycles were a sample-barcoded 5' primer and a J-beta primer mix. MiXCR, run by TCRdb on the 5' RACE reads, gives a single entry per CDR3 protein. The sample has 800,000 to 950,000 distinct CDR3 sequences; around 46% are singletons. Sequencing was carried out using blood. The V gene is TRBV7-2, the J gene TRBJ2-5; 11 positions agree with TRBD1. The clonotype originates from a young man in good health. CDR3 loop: CASSLGTGTGGMETQYF. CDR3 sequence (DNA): TGTGCCAGCAGCTTAGGAACCGGGACAGGGGGTATGGAGACCCAGTACTTC.